Listed below are T cell receptor beta chains from one sample, sequenced in a study of blood T cell repertoires in COVID-19. Some clones are missing from TCRdb's copy, which holds only in-frame ones; the method was immunoSEQ multiplex PCR. The sample gives over 100,000 clones, approximately 87% of which show up once; about 7% is in the top ten. The sequenced sample consisted of peripheral blood. Receptor source: a woman in her forties or fifties with acute or convalescent COVID-19. Each CDR3 is given with its conserved first and last residue. The D gene is left open where the match is weak.

v_gene: TRBV7-3; d_gene: .; j_gene: TRBJ1-1; CDR3aa: CASSTQGRNTEAFF
v_gene: TRBV19; d_gene: .; j_gene: TRBJ1-1; CDR3aa: CASSIDMGQNTEAFF
v_gene: TRBV11-2; d_gene: .; j_gene: TRBJ1-2; CDR3aa: CASSAKGGVPMGYTF
v_gene: TRBV4-2; d_gene: .; j_gene: TRBJ1-4; CDR3aa: CASSQAPPPGLINEKLFF
v_gene: TRBV12-3/TRBV12-4; d_gene: .; j_gene: TRBJ2-7; CDR3aa: CASGTHSYEQYF
v_gene: TRBV28; d_gene: TRBD1; j_gene: TRBJ1-5; CDR3aa: CASSRGTGDQPQHF
v_gene: TRBV28; d_gene: TRBD1; j_gene: TRBJ1-1; CDR3aa: CASRPPGQGGDTEAFF
v_gene: TRBV11-2; d_gene: .; j_gene: TRBJ1-5; CDR3aa: CASSMTGNQPQHF
v_gene: TRBV18; d_gene: .; j_gene: TRBJ1-1; CDR3aa: CASSPAGSGRKTEAFF
v_gene: TRBV5-1; d_gene: TRBD1; j_gene: TRBJ1-5; CDR3aa: CASSAGTGGTGGNQPQHF
v_gene: TRBV30; d_gene: .; j_gene: TRBJ2-7; CDR3aa: CAWSVRTVEQYF
v_gene: TRBV7-9; d_gene: TRBD1; j_gene: TRBJ1-2; CDR3aa: CASSILQGLF
v_gene: TRBV19; d_gene: .; j_gene: TRBJ1-2; CDR3aa: CATYDGGGPPYGYTF
v_gene: TRBV6-5; d_gene: TRBD1; j_gene: TRBJ1-2; CDR3aa: CASSPGQGDYGYTF
v_gene: TRBV13; d_gene: .; j_gene: TRBJ2-2; CDR3aa: CASSLGLMTGTGELFF
v_gene: TRBV7-2; d_gene: TRBD2; j_gene: TRBJ2-1; CDR3aa: CASSLLAGGHNEQFF
v_gene: TRBV7-2; d_gene: .; j_gene: TRBJ1-1; CDR3aa: CASSRGGKNTEAFF
v_gene: TRBV6-6; d_gene: .; j_gene: TRBJ1-3; CDR3aa: CASSYWTVGNTIYF
v_gene: TRBV4-1; d_gene: .; j_gene: TRBJ1-2; CDR3aa: CASSQESSSNYGYTF
v_gene: TRBV2; d_gene: .; j_gene: TRBJ1-1; CDR3aa: CASSEELNTEAFF
v_gene: TRBV2; d_gene: TRBD2; j_gene: TRBJ2-7; CDR3aa: CASTGGGSYEQYF
v_gene: TRBV7-9; d_gene: .; j_gene: TRBJ1-2; CDR3aa: CASSLDTTAYGYTF
v_gene: TRBV18; d_gene: .; j_gene: TRBJ1-1; CDR3aa: CASSPQRSREAFF
v_gene: TRBV19; d_gene: .; j_gene: TRBJ1-2; CDR3aa: CASSMVGGTNYGYTF
v_gene: TRBV6-5; d_gene: TRBD1; j_gene: TRBJ2-2; CDR3aa: CASRGQGFTGELFF
v_gene: TRBV29-1; d_gene: TRBD1; j_gene: TRBJ2-7; CDR3aa: CSVEGQGEQYF